Reported below is one T cell receptor (beta chain). There are 15 residues in the CDR3. Per germline, CDR1 PRHDT and CDR2 FYEKMQ (reference sequence). Trimming took 5 bases from V and 2 from J; bases not matched to a gene: 5. The record originates from a study of cytomegalovirus exposure and HLA in healthy donors. The PCR had 60 Vbeta and 13 Jbeta primers. The table came from immunoSEQ multiplex PCR; TCRdb's copy has only in-frame clones and leaves some out. The sample includes approximately 160,000 clones, 68% seen only once; the top ten take approximately 2.8%. This receptor was obtained from a woman aged 40 to 50 in good health and CMV-seropositive. Sequencing used PBMCs. The genes are TRBV13 and TRBJ1-3, with TRBD1 matching over 8 bases. CDR3 residues: CASSRTRGPGNTIYF. For the CDR3, the DNA is TGTGCCAGCAGCCGCACCAGGGGGCCTGGAAACACCATATATTTT.